This T cell receptor beta chain was recovered during a study of blood T cell repertoires in COVID-19. TCRdb keeps only in-frame clones here, not all; method: immunoSEQ multiplex PCR. The data contain approximately 320,000 clones, roughly 87% of them singletons. The sample consisted of PBMCs or T cells enriched from blood (not recorded which). The origin of this receptor is a woman younger than 35 who had recovered from COVID-19.

CDR3 loop: CASSFDSSSTDTQYF. CDR3 DNA: TGTGCCAGCAGTTTCGACAGTTCCAGCACAGATACGCAGTATTTT. The chain combines TRBV6-2 or TRBV6-3 with TRBJ2-3; perhaps TRBD1 as D (5 bases). Germline CDR1 and CDR2: MNHEY and SVGEGT. CDR3 length: 15 amino acids. Trimming shortened V by 4 bases and J by 0 bases, and 11 bases separated the two germline ends.